The 11 T cell receptor beta chains below all came from one sample that was sequenced in a study of technical replicates of blood from several donors. The table came from immunoSEQ multiplex PCR; TCRdb's copy has only in-frame clones and leaves some out. The sample lists 55,000 to 75,000 clones; roughly 86% were seen once. Material for sequencing was PBMCs. The receptors come from a human donor in good health. Some clones in this sample may be carry-over from other donors' samples.

CDR3 amino acids: CASSQDLRTGEWEQYF. As DNA, the CDR3 is TGCGCCAGCAGCCAAGATCTCCGGACAGGAGAGTGGGAGCAGTACTTC. The chain joins TRBV4-1 to TRBJ2-7, with 7 bases identical to TRBD1. From germline, CDR1 is MGHRA and CDR2 YSYEKL. The CDR3 covers 16 residues. V trimming: 0 bases; J trimming: 7 bases; junction bases outside the gene matches: 12.

The chain combines TRBV29-1 with TRBJ2-5, with D possibly matching TRBD2 (7 bases). V lost 7 bases, J lost 3 bases, and 21 bases lay in between. The CDR3 runs 15 residues. Per germline, CDR1 SQVTM and CDR2 ANQGSEA. The CDR3 coding sequence is TGCAGCGCCGGGTACGGGCGGGGGCCCAAAGAGACCCAGTACTTC. Amino acid sequence: CSAGYGRGPKETQYF.

The J gene is TRBJ2-1, the V gene TRBV4-3, with a weak D call TRBD2 (5 bases). V lost 0 bases and J 4 bases, leaving 10 bases between the germline ends. The CDR3 is 15 residues long. Germline values: CDR1 LGHNA, CDR2 YSLEER. As DNA, the CDR3 is TGCGCCAGCAGCCAAGAGGTCCTAGCTTACAATGAGCAGTTCTTC. Translating gives CASSQEVLAYNEQFF.

The chain uses TRBV5-4 and TRBJ1-1, with D tentatively TRBD1 (5 bases). This CDR3 region has 14 residues. CDR1 SGHNT and CDR2 YYREEE come from the germline V gene (reference sequence). V was clipped by 4 bases and J by 3 bases, with 13 bases between them. CDR3 amino acids: CASSPAGGDTEAFF. The CDR3 coding sequence is TGTGCCAGCAGCCCCGCGGGGGGGGACACTGAAGCTTTCTTT. The whole variable domain, filled in from reference TRBV5-4 and TRBJ1-1, reads ETGVTQSPTHLIKTRGQQVTLRCSSQSGHNTVSWYQQALGQGPQFIFQYYREEENGRGNFPPRFSGLQFPNYSSELNVNALELDDSALYLCASSPAGGDTEAFFGQGTRLTVV.

The gene calls are TRBV29-1 and TRBJ1-2; possible D gene TRBD1, 5 bases. This CDR3 comprises 16 residues. CDR1 and CDR2 (germline): SQVTM, ANQGSEA. V was cut by 0 bases and J by 4 bases, with 18 bases left in between. CDR3 region: CSVEDRETAPSYGYTF. The CDR3 nucleotides read TGCAGCGTTGAAGATCGGGAGACAGCCCCTAGCTATGGCTACACCTTC.

The chain uses TRBV7-2 and TRBJ2-7; D gene ambiguous. The CDR3 runs 15 residues. Germline V CDR1 and CDR2: SGHTA, FQGNSA. Trimming took off 1 base at V and 3 bases at J, with 13 bases between the two ends. CDR3 amino acids: CASSLVQVALYEQYF. In DNA, the CDR3 is TGTGCCAGCAGCTTAGTTCAGGTGGCCCTCTACGAGCAGTACTTC.

The chain combines TRBV7-9 with TRBJ1-2, with D tentatively TRBD1 (5 bases). CDR1 and CDR2 from the germline V gene are SEHNR and FQNEAQ (reference sequence). The CDR3 spans 15 residues. Trimming removed 1 base from V and 0 bases from J, with 9 bases in between. The CDR3 nucleotides read TGTGCCAGCAGCTTAGTTGACAGAACTAACTATGGCTACACCTTC. This encodes CASSLVDRTNYGYTF.

This chain links TRBV4-1 with TRBJ1-5; the D gene is possibly TRBD1 (6 bases). The CDR3 is 17 amino acids. Trimming cost V 1 base and J 9 bases, with 22 bases left between them. Germline CDR1 and CDR2: MGHRA and YSYEKL. The CDR3 nucleotides are TGCGCCAGCAGCCAAGGGCAGCTCGAAGGGGGATTTTGGCCCCAGCATTTT. It yields the protein CASSQGQLEGGFWPQHF.

The chain employs TRBV18 and TRBJ1-3; D is uncertain. V lost 2 bases and J 4 bases, leaving 18 bases between the germline ends. The CDR3 runs 17 residues. Germline V lookup: CDR1 KGHSH, CDR2 LQKENI. DNA for the CDR3: TGTGCCAGCTCACCAAGAGAGGGTACCGGGGAAGGAAACACCATATATTTT. It yields the protein CASSPREGTGEGNTIYF.

This chain connects TRBV4-2 to TRBJ2-6; TRBD2 agrees at 7 bases. The V segment lost 0 bases and the J segment 3 bases; nucleotides outside the gene matches: 2. CDR1 is LGHNA, CDR2 YNFKEQ, per germline. There are 16 residues in the CDR3. The CDR3 region is CASSQEREGGANVLTF. The CDR3 DNA is TGTGCCAGCAGCCAAGAAAGGGAGGGTGGGGCCAACGTCCTGACTTTC.

The J gene is TRBJ2-5, the V gene TRBV7-9; tentatively, D is TRBD2 (6 bases). Trimming took 0 bases from V and 7 from J, leaving 15 bases between them. The germline V gene has CDR1 SEHNR and CDR2 FQNEAQ (reference sequence). This CDR3 has 15 residues. CDR3 in amino acids: CASSLAGTRGGTQYF. CDR3 nucleotide sequence: TGTGCCAGCAGCTTAGCCGGGACTCGTGGGGGGACCCAGTACTTC.